The 8 T cell receptor beta chains reported below all come from one sample, sequenced in a study of T cells in Graves' hyperthyroidism and ophthalmopathy. What was amplified from RNA transcripts were TCR beta CDR3 regions. With the HTBI primer set, the TCR CDR3 went through a first round of RT-PCR. MiXCR was run by TCRdb on the multiplex PCR reads, yielding one entry per CDR3 protein. The repertoire includes 500,000 to 800,000 distinct CDR3 sequences, about 14% of them detected once, and around 12% sits in the top ten. Sequencing was done on a sample of blood. The source of these receptors is a woman aged 50 to 60 with Graves' ophthalmopathy.

About this clonotype: The junction departs from germline at one end; a sequencing error may be responsible. V usage is TRBV6-1 and J usage is TRBJ2-2; TRBD2 might be the D (5 bases). Germline values: CDR1 MNHNS, CDR2 SASEGT. This CDR3 region has 16 residues. The CDR3 protein is CASTLGLGYTTGELSF. DNA for the CDR3: TGTGCCAGCACCCTCGGGCTGGGCTACACCACCGGGGAGCTGTCTTTT.

This clonotype was found many times. V and J are TRBV5-1 and TRBJ2-7; D gene unclear. With 0 bases removed from V and 7 bases from J, the gap between germline ends came to 14 bases. The CDR3 extends over 14 amino acids. Germline values: CDR1 SGHRS, CDR2 YFSETQ. CDR3 DNA: TGCGCCAGCAGCTTGGGGTTTGGTCCTGGTGAGCAGTACTTC. Its protein product is CASSLGFGPGEQYF.

The table lists this clonotype with many counts. V and J are TRBV6-1 and TRBJ1-1; the D is unclear. This CDR3 is 11 amino acids long. Germline V gene lookup returns CDR1 MNHNS and CDR2 SASEGT. V was trimmed by 7 bases and J by 6 bases, leaving 9 bases between them. The CDR3, as DNA: TGTGCCAGCATTCCCAATTCTGAAGCTTTCTTT. It encodes CASIPNSEAFF.

This clonotype was picked up many times. This chain links TRBV27 with TRBJ2-7, with 11 positions matching TRBD2. Germline V CDR1 and CDR2: MNHEY, SMNVEV (reference sequence). The CDR3 is made up of 15 amino acids. The trim removed 6 bases at V and 5 bases at J, leaving 9 bases unmatched. CDR3 sequence: CASRDYLAGGDEQYF. DNA for the CDR3: TGTGCCAGCAGGGACTACCTAGCGGGAGGCGACGAGCAGTACTTC.

This clonotype has only a few counts. This chain uses TRBV12-3 or TRBV12-4 with TRBJ1-5; maybe TRBD1 (8 bases). The DNA end lines up better with TRBJ2-3; the J call may be wrong. There are 16 residues in the CDR3. The CDR3 here is CASSLGGLQGDQPQYF. For the CDR3, the DNA is TGTGCCAGCAGTTTGGGGGGGTTACAGGGGGATCAGCCCCAGTATTTT.

In this sample, this clonotype turned up many times. The V gene is TRBV20-1, the J gene TRBJ1-1; D is possibly TRBD1 (5 bases). Trimming took 1 base from V and 10 from J, leaving 10 bases between them. The CDR3 contains 11 residues. Germline CDR1 DFQATT, CDR2 SNEGSKA (reference sequence). The CDR3, as DNA: TGCAGTGCTAGAGGGTCGAGGGGAGCTTTCTTT. The encoded protein is CSARGSRGAFF.

The sample holds a few counts of this clonotype. The chain employs TRBV27 and TRBJ1-4; the D is unclear. Trimming shortened V by 6 bases and J by 8 bases, and 7 bases separated the two germline ends. The CDR3 is 11 amino acids. Germline CDR1 is MNHEY and CDR2 is SMNVEV (reference sequence). The CDR3 reads CASSGDEKLFF. The CDR3 nucleotides are TGTGCCAGCAGCGGTGACGAAAAACTGTTTTTT.

This clonotype has a handful of counts. The chain joins TRBV3-1 to TRBJ2-3, with 8 bases that match TRBD2. Trimming cost V 4 bases and J 3 bases; bases outside gene matches: 18. Looked up from germline, CDR1 is LGHDT and CDR2 is YNNKEL (reference sequence). The CDR3 totals 19 residues. The CDR3 DNA reads TGTGCCAGCAGCCGGCATCGTTTAGCGGGAAACCCCGGTACAGATACGCAGTATTTT. Its translation is CASSRHRLAGNPGTDTQYF.